Given below is one T cell receptor beta chain in context. The antigen remains undetermined. This CDR3 spans 15 amino acids. Germline V CDR1 and CDR2: MNHNS, SASEGT. The sample belongs to a study of graft-versus-host responses after intestinal transplantation. Study details: Anti-thymocyte globulin was used for induction in all recipients, who then took tacrolimus and steroids for 3 to 4 years.

Assay used: immunoSEQ multiplex PCR; TCRdb lists only in-frame clones, some missing. The sample has some 85,000 clones, roughly 92% seen once; the top ten hold about 0.44%. Findings and caveats of the study: Allografts of one patient group, those with graft-donor T cell macrochimerism, had high graft-versus-host to host-versus-graft clonal ratios. Early declines in HvG clones that occurred post-transplant were associated with peak circulating GvH clone levels.

Here the sequenced sample was unstimulated CD8+ T cells sorted from spleen or lymph node cells, taken before transplant. The receptor's source is a human donor who was the organ donor for an intestinal transplant. The chain carries TRBV6-1 and TRBJ2-5, with TRBD1 matching 8 bases. The J call may be faulty, since TRBJ2-7 better matches the DNA end. The CDR3 DNA is TGTGCCAGCAGTGAAGGCCCAGGGACAGGCTACGAGCAGTACTTC. Translating gives CASSEGPGTGYEQYF.